The 5 T cell receptor beta chains presented below share a single source sample, sequenced in a study of blood T cell repertoires in COVID-19. The table came from immunoSEQ multiplex PCR; TCRdb's copy has only in-frame clones and leaves some out. The sample carries about 370,000 clones, roughly 90% recorded once. The specimen was peripheral blood. These receptors were taken from a woman younger than 45 with COVID-19, enrolled during active disease.

V and J are TRBV12-3 or TRBV12-4 and TRBJ1-5; a possible D gene is TRBD1 (6 bases). The CDR3 extends over 12 amino acids. With 7 bases removed from V and 11 bases from J, the gap between germline ends came to 15 bases. The CDR3 loop reads CASTEGGLAQHF. The CDR3 DNA is TGTGCCAGCACCGAGGGGGGGTTGGCCCAGCATTTT.

DNA of the CDR3: TGTGCCAGCAGCAGCGACCGCCATTATAACTATGGCTACACCTTC. The encoded protein is CASSSDRHYNYGYTF. The chain has TRBV7-9 and TRBJ1-2, with D unclear. The V gene's germline CDR1 is SEHNR and CDR2 FQNEAQ (reference sequence). The V end was cut by 5 bases, the J end by 1 base, with 14 bases between. The CDR3 runs 15 residues.

The rearrangement uses TRBV27 and TRBJ2-7, with TRBD1 matching 12 bases. V shed 4 bases, J shed 6 bases, and the junction held 4 bases outside the gene matches. CDR1 is MNHEY and CDR2 is SMNVEV in the germline V gene (reference sequence). The CDR3 runs 14 residues. The CDR3 DNA reads TGTGCCAGCAGTTCAAGGGGACAGGGGGCCGAGCAGTACTTC. It translates to CASSSRGQGAEQYF.

The rearrangement links TRBV27 to TRBJ1-2; no firm D call. The CDR3 is made up of 14 amino acids. Germline values: CDR1 MNHEY, CDR2 SMNVEV (reference sequence). Trimming cost V 4 bases and J 4 bases, with 13 bases left between them. The CDR3 DNA follows: TGTGCCAGCAGTTCTCCCTTCCGTCCCTATGGCTACACCTTC. This translates into CASSSPFRPYGYTF.

The chain recombines TRBV11-2 with TRBJ2-5; D is perhaps TRBD2 (6 bases). This CDR3 has 17 residues. The ends were cut back, 0 bases at V and 5 bases at J, with 19 bases in the middle. The V gene's germline CDR1 is SGHAT and CDR2 FQNNGV. The CDR3 sequence: CASSLDEEVSGRETQYF. The CDR3 region has the DNA TGTGCCAGCAGCTTAGATGAGGAGGTCAGCGGGCGGGAGACCCAGTACTTC.